What follows are 25 T cell receptor beta chains derived from one specimen sequenced in a study of graft-versus-host responses after intestinal transplantation. Profiled with immunoSEQ multiplex PCR; TCRdb holds only in-frame clones, not every one. Among about 47,000 clones listed, just under 95% were seen once. The sample consisted of PBMCs, taken more than 310 days after intestinal transplant. Receptors originate from a human patient who received an intestinal transplant, so some T cells may come from the graft donor.

The rearrangement joins TRBV19 to TRBJ2-7; the D is unclear. This CDR3 is 12 amino acids long. V gave up 6 bases and J gave up 6 bases, with 12 bases separating them. The germline CDR1 and CDR2 sequences are LNHDA and SQIVND (reference sequence). The CDR3 DNA reads as TGTGCCAGTAGCCCCGGCGAGGCCGAGCAGTACTTC. Its protein is CASSPGEAEQYF.

This clone was counted once. The chain couples TRBV21-1 to TRBJ2-1; TRBD1 is the table's D call and was not checked against the DNA. TRBV21-1 is a known pseudogene. The CDR3 consists of 14 residues. The CDR3 here is CASSKDRECNEQFF. As DNA, the CDR3 is TGTGCCAGCAGCAAGGACAGGGAGTGCAATGAGCAGTTCTTC.

The gene calls are TRBV23-1 and TRBJ2-2, with D uncertain. TRBV23-1 is an ORF for which the function is uncertain. This CDR3 comprises 16 residues. Trimming left V 0 bases short and J 6 bases short, with 14 bases between. The CDR3 DNA is TGCGCCAGCAGTCAATCGAAGGCAGAATCTTCCGGGGAGCTGTTTTTT. Translation gives CASSQSKAESSGELFF.

V gene TRBV5-1 combines with J gene TRBJ2-3, with 9 bases fitting TRBD1. Trimming cost V 7 bases and J 0 bases; bases outside gene matches: 6. This CDR3 comprises 15 residues. From germline, CDR1 is SGHRS and CDR2 YFSETQ. CDR3 bases: TGCGCCAGCGGACAACAGGGGGCAAGCACAGATACGCAGTATTTT. This encodes CASGQQGASTDTQYF. The variable domain in full, with the rest retrieved from reference TRBV5-1 and TRBJ2-3, is KAGVTQTPRYLIKTRGQQVTLSCSPISGHRSVSWYQQTPGQGLQFLFEYFSETQRNKGNFPGRFSGRQFSNSRSEMNVSTLELGDSALYLCASGQQGASTDTQYFGPGTRLTVL.

The gene calls are TRBV30 and TRBJ2-2; 7 bases fit TRBD1. Germline-derived CDR1 and CDR2 are GTSNPN and SVGIG (reference sequence). V lost 7 bases, J lost 2 bases, and 7 bases stayed unmatched. This CDR3 has 14 amino acids. The CDR3 DNA reads as TGTGCCTCCCCGGGACAGCTAAACACCGGGGAGCTGTTTTTT. Translating gives CASPGQLNTGELFF.

This clone was detected once. The chain is built from TRBV15 and TRBJ1-2, with D unclear. The germline gives CDR1 LNHNV, CDR2 YYDKDF (reference sequence). Trimming stripped 1 base from V and 8 bases from J, with 8 bases between. This CDR3 contains 12 residues. CDR3 DNA: TGTGCCACCAGCAGAGCGCTAGCGGGCTACACCTTC. This encodes CATSRALAGYTF. Full variable domain (remainder filled in from reference TRBV15 and TRBJ1-2): DAMVIQNPRYQVTQFGKPVTLSCSQTLNHNVMYWYQQKSSQAPKLLFHYYDKDFNNEADTPDNFQSRRPNTSFCFLDIRSPGLGDTAMYLCATSRALAGYTFGSGTRLTVV.

The rearrangement links TRBV6-5 to TRBJ2-5; 8 bases align to TRBD2. CDR1 is MNHEY and CDR2 is SVGAGI in the germline V gene. The CDR3 is 14 residues long. V trimming: 2 bases; J trimming: 5 bases; junction bases outside the gene matches: 4. In DNA form, the CDR3 reads TGTGCCAGCAGTTACATCGGGAGGGGGGAGACCCAGTACTTC. Its translation is CASSYIGRGETQYF.

The CDR3 loop is CASSLNGGDTIYF. For the CDR3, the DNA is TGTGCCAGCAGCCTCAACGGAGGTGACACCATATATTTT. This chain joins TRBV2 and TRBJ1-3, with D hard to call. V was pared by 6 bases and J by 8 bases, with 14 bases between. Germline loops: CDR1 SNHLY, CDR2 FYNNEI. CDR3 size: 13 residues.

The V gene is TRBV5-1, the J gene TRBJ2-7; weak D call: TRBD1 (7 bases). This CDR3 contains 13 residues. Per the germline V gene, CDR1 is SGHRS and CDR2 is YFSETQ. Deletions cut 3 bases from V and 3 bases from J, with 10 bases between. The CDR3 bases are TGCGCCAGCAGCTGGGGGGACAGCTACGAGCAGTACTTC. Translated: CASSWGDSYEQYF.

The chain is built from TRBV7-2 and TRBJ1-2; D call uncertain. The CDR3 loop spans 14 amino acids. Trimming removed 2 bases at V and 8 bases at J, with 15 bases between. In germline, CDR1 is SGHTA, CDR2 FQGNSA. CDR3 sequence reads: CASSLIIRDSGYTF. The CDR3 DNA reads as TGTGCCAGCAGCTTAATCATTAGGGATAGCGGCTACACCTTC.

J is TRBJ1-1 and V is TRBV4-1; 7 bases align to TRBD1. The CDR3 totals 16 residues. Germline V gene lookup returns CDR1 MGHRA and CDR2 YSYEKL. J was trimmed by 1 base and V by 5 bases; bases with no gene match: 10. Here the CDR3 DNA reads TGCGCCAGCAGCTACGGCCCGGGACAGCCGAACACTGAAGCTTTCTTT. Residues: CASSYGPGQPNTEAFF.

The chain recombines TRBV2 with TRBJ2-4, with TRBD1 identical over 10 bases. V shed 6 bases and J 1 base; nucleotides not matched to a gene: 12. Germline CDR1 and CDR2: SNHLY and FYNNEI. This CDR3 is 18 amino acids long. As DNA, the CDR3 is TGTGCCAGCAGACCCAGAGCGACAGGGGGCAAGGCCAAAAACATTCAGTACTTC. Amino acid sequence: CASRPRATGGKAKNIQYF.

CDR3 protein: CASSYRGEQYF. The CDR3 DNA is TGTGCCAGCAGTTACCGAGGCGAGCAGTACTTC. V and J are TRBV6-5 and TRBJ2-7; D is ambiguous. The CDR3 is 11 residues long. The V gene's germline CDR1 is MNHEY and CDR2 SVGAGI. V dropped 2 bases and J dropped 6 bases, with 5 bases sitting between them.

This clone has a single count. This rearrangement joins TRBV28 to TRBJ2-3; D not resolved. Germline CDR1 MDHEN, CDR2 SYDVKM. V was cut by 2 bases and J by 0 bases, with 9 bases left in between. This CDR3 is built from 15 residues. The CDR3 nucleotides read TGTGCCAGCAGTTTACTCTACGGGAGCACAGATACGCAGTATTTT. Amino acids: CASSLLYGSTDTQYF.

The chain is built from TRBV11-3 and TRBJ2-1; D unresolved. The CDR3 contains 13 residues. V shed 2 bases and J shed 2 bases, with 4 bases lying between them. Germline V gene sequence: CDR1 SGHNT, CDR2 YENEEA. In nucleotides, the CDR3 is TGTGCCAGCAGCTTAAGACCCTACAATGAGCAGTTCTTC. Protein: CASSLRPYNEQFF.

This chain joins TRBV29-1 and TRBJ1-1; D may be TRBD1 (5 bases). This CDR3 is built from 13 residues. Trimming cost V 5 bases and J 5 bases, with 15 bases left between them. Germline V CDR1 and CDR2: SQVTM, ANQGSEA. Here the CDR3 reads CSVSGRVGTEAFF. CDR3 coding DNA: TGCAGCGTTTCGGGGCGGGTTGGGACTGAAGCTTTCTTT.

The rearrangement links TRBV18 to TRBJ1-1, with D possibly TRBD1 on 5 matching bases. The germline CDR1 and CDR2 sequences are KGHSH and LQKENI. V was cut by 0 bases and J by 4 bases, with 15 bases left in between. The CDR3 sequence is 16 residues long. The CDR3, as DNA: TGTGCCAGCTCACCACCAGGTTCGAAAAGGGGCACTGAAGCTTTCTTT. Protein: CASSPPGSKRGTEAFF.

The CDR3 reads CASRLRRETQYF. The CDR3 region has the DNA TGTGCCAGCAGATTACGAAGGGAGACCCAGTACTTC. The chain joins TRBV28 to TRBJ2-5; the D is unclear. The CDR3 contains 12 residues. CDR1 is MDHEN, CDR2 SYDVKM, per germline. Trimming pared 6 bases from V and 5 bases from J, leaving 10 bases between.

This clone occurred once. The junction differs from germline at one of its ends, possibly a read error. The genes are TRBV6-1 and TRBJ2-1; no clear D. The CDR3 consists of 15 residues. Germline-derived CDR1 and CDR2 are MNHNS and SASEGT. CDR3 in amino acids: CAGSESWSSYNEQFF. CDR3 nucleotides: TGTGCCGGCAGTGAATCGTGGAGCTCCTACAATGAGCAGTTCTTC.

J is TRBJ2-7 and V is TRBV5-1; D is perhaps TRBD2 (6 bases). This CDR3 spans 15 amino acids. The germline CDR1 and CDR2 sequences are SGHRS and YFSETQ. The V end was cut by 5 bases, the J end by 0 bases, with 15 bases between. The CDR3 coding sequence is TGCGCCAGCAGTTCCCTTAGCGGCCCCTCCTACGAGCAGTACTTC. Amino acids: CASSSLSGPSYEQYF.

This rearrangement joins TRBV7-9 to TRBJ1-2; D gene unclear. V dropped 2 bases and J dropped 2 bases, with 6 bases sitting between them. This CDR3 is 13 amino acids long. Per the germline V gene, CDR1 is SEHNR and CDR2 is FQNEAQ (reference sequence). CDR3 DNA sequence: TGTGCCAGCAGCTTACTACAGAACTATGGCTACACCTTC. Translated, it gives CASSLLQNYGYTF.

This chain joins TRBV10-3 and TRBJ2-7; 7 nucleotides agree with TRBD1. J gave up 4 bases and V 3 bases, and 12 bases lay outside the gene matches. The CDR3 is 16 amino acids. In germline, CDR1 is ENHRY, CDR2 SYGVKD. CDR3 sequence reads: CAISDPDRPRVYEQYF. CDR3 in DNA: TGTGCCATCAGTGACCCGGACAGGCCAAGGGTTTACGAGCAGTACTTC.

The rearrangement joins TRBV6-5 to TRBJ1-2; the D gene is possibly TRBD1 (5 bases). With 7 bases removed from V and 2 bases from J, the gap between germline ends came to 14 bases. This CDR3 has 14 amino acids. Per the germline V gene, CDR1 is MNHEY and CDR2 is SVGAGI. For the CDR3, the DNA is TGTGCCAGCACTAAGGGACGGAGAAACTATGGCTACACCTTC. It yields the protein CASTKGRRNYGYTF.

The V and J genes are TRBV6-5 and TRBJ2-5; D is unresolved. Germline V gene sequence: CDR1 MNHEY, CDR2 SVGAGI. The CDR3 spans 12 residues. V was cut by 7 bases and J by 5 bases, with 11 bases left in between. CDR3 bases: TGTGCCAGCATATCTCAAACTGAGACCCAGTACTTC. This gives the protein CASISQTETQYF.

The rearrangement links TRBV28 to TRBJ1-1; 8 bases match TRBD1. Trimming took 10 bases from V and 4 from J; bases not matched to a gene: 14. CDR1 MDHEN and CDR2 SYDVKM come from the germline V gene. CDR3 length: 15 amino acids. The chain's CDR3 is CATTNTRGLGTEAFF. CDR3 nucleotides: TGTGCCACTACTAATACCAGGGGGCTGGGCACTGAAGCTTTCTTT.